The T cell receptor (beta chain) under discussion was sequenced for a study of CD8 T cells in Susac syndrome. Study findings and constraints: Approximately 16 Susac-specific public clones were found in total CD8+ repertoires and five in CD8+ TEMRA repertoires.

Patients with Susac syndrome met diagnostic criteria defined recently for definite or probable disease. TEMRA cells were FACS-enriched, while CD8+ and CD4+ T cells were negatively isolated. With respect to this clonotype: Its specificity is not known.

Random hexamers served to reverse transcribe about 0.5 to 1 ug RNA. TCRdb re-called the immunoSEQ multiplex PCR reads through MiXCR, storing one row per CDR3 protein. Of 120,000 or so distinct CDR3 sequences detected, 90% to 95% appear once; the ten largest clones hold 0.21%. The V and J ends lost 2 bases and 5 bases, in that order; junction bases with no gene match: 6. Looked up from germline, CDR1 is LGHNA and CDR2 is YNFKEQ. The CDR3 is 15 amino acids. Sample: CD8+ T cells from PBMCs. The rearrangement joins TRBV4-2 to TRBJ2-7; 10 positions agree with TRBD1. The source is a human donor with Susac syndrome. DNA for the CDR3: TGTGCCAGCAGCCAACGACAGGGGGCTAGCGACGAGCAGTACTTC. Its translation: CASSQRQGASDEQYF.